A few counts support the clone carrying this T cell receptor (beta chain). Unique molecular identifiers were used in preparing the TCRbeta library. MiXCR was run by TCRdb on the PCR reads, yielding one entry per CDR3 protein. The repertoire holds hundreds of thousands of distinct CDR3 sequences, with around 15% as singletons. The CDR3 is made up of 13 amino acids. Trimming took 4 bases from V and 3 from J; bases not matched to a gene: 3. Per the germline V gene, CDR1 is SEHNR and CDR2 is FQNEAQ (reference sequence). These data are taken from a study of T-cell reconstitution after alpha-beta-depleted transplantation in children.

This sequence was found in a male patient aged 2 to 10 who had a stem cell transplant for acute lymphoblastic leukemia, so the T cells may come from the graft donor. The sample was PBMCs, mostly from graft donor cells, taken 360 days after TCRalphabeta/CD19-depleted stem cell transplant. V gene TRBV7-9 combines with J gene TRBJ2-7, with TRBD2 matching 7 bases. CDR3 DNA: TGTGCCAGCAGCTCCCGGGACTACTACGAGCAGTACTTC. Its translation: CASSSRDYYEQYF.